This entry features one TCR beta chain sequence. The DNA is left out, because the CDR3 cannot be placed on it with certainty; the CDR3 is given as TCRdb lists it. This specimen comes from a study of cytomegalovirus exposure and HLA in healthy donors. Some clones are missing from TCRdb's copy, which holds only in-frame ones; the method was immunoSEQ multiplex PCR. Of about 310,000 clones listed, 88% are singletons. This sequence was found in a man in his thirties or forties in good health and CMV-seronegative. Sequences were obtained from PBMCs.

CDR3 residues: CASPQGHRASSFGEGSNQPQHF. This rearrangement joins TRBV21-1 to TRBJ1-5; the table names TRBD1, a call not compared with the DNA. TRBV21-1 is labeled a pseudogene. The CDR3 numbers 22 amino acids, ends counted.